The T cell receptor (beta chain) under discussion was sequenced for a study of CD8+CD57+ T cells in acquired aplastic anemia. Turning to the study itself: Sorting CD4+ and CD8+ cells gave DNA averaging 3.2 ug.

This clonotype turned up a few times. Profiling that covered TCR beta VDJ and CDR3 relied on genomic DNA as its template. Each CDR3 protein is one row after TCRdb ran MiXCR on the reads. Of about 170,000 distinct CDR3 sequences in the sample, 55% to 80% were seen once. This CDR3 has 12 residues. Deletions cut 6 bases from V and 7 bases from J, with 12 bases between. Per germline, CDR1 ENHRY and CDR2 SYGVKD. Sequences were obtained from sorted CD4+, CD8+, or CD8+CD57+ T cells (not recorded which) from PBMCs. V usage is TRBV10-3 and J usage is TRBJ1-1, with D possibly TRBD1 on 6 matching bases. This sequence was found in a human donor in good health. This CDR3 reads CAIRRTEDEAFF. The CDR3, as DNA: TGTGCCATCAGACGGACAGAAGATGAAGCTTTCTTT.